Described below is a single T cell receptor (beta chain) sequence and its context. The clone's antigen remains unknown. There are no base qualities to consult, and no much larger clone falls within one base. This sample was taken from a study of T cell responses to AZD1222 COVID-19 vaccine (dated by TCRdb to about 2021). Regarding the study in general: AZD1222 recipients whose second dose came at about 4 weeks and those whose second dose came at about 12 weeks were combined into one group, since spike-specific TCR depth and breadth did not differ between the two schedules. A total of about 230 trial participants underwent TCR sequencing, of whom about 200 received two doses of AZD1222 and some 25 received two doses of the MenACWY control vaccine. Trial participants were enrolled into age subgroups of 18-55, 56-69 and 70-plus years, which contained about 150, 27 and 61 TCR-sequenced participants, respectively. Beyond this particular receptor, the publication reports: In the small 56-69-year group, the increase in depth fell short of significance, most likely because of low power. Because no day 14 peak-response samples were available, the repertoires could be characterized only after the peak T cell response. Reportedly, almost half of the unique spike-specific TCRs recognized epitopes lying outside the regions that are mutated in the B.1.351 and B.1.1.7 variants. After two AZD1222 doses, spike-specific TCR breadth and depth were significantly higher than at day 0 and than in MenACWY recipients. Conclusions about previously exposed vaccinees are limited because only six or seven AZD1222 recipients were SARS-CoV-2 seropositive at baseline. Vaccine-associated CD4 TCRs spanned the whole spike protein, with dominant responses in regions 160-218 and 743-854. Most participants were white British and females outnumbered males, and the authors suggested that clonal diversity may have been underestimated.

The CDR3 regions of human TCRbeta chains were analyzed by immunosequencing. The paper's data handling went like this. TCRs in the repertoires were matched against a reference library of SARS-CoV-2-specific TCRs that had been generated with the MIRA antigen-specificity platform. Breadth meant the fraction of unique TCRs that were SARS-CoV-2-associated, whereas depth meant the fraction of total T cells that were SARS-CoV-2-associated. Each spike-specific TCR was assigned to its reactive spike region and to a CD4 or CD8 class using the MIRA data. Log10-transformed breadth and depth values were compared by one-way ANOVA with Sidak's multiple comparisons tests. What TCRdb holds here is the immuneACCESS table cut down to in-frame rearrangements. Part of the clones is not present; checked against another copy, under half of the missing clones reflect an unresolved V gene, and the others are unexplained. V and J calls and clone size are those listed in that table; D and trimming were worked out from the DNA. This sample lists about 96,000 clones; around 90% were detected once. Roughly 24% of the sample rests with the top ten.

The time point label of this sample denotes: baseline before first vaccination. Vaccinee samples came from UK trials COV001 and COV002, including a single-blind randomized controlled phase 2/3 trial of AZD1222 (ChAdOx1 nCoV-19) in healthy adults. Trial participant PBMC samples were collected at day 0 and day 28 after the second dose for TCRbeta chain sequencing. Looking up the germline V gene yields CDR1 SGHTA and CDR2 FQGTGA. The germline ends are 11 bases apart after V is trimmed by 2 bases and J by 4 bases. The cysteine opens and the phenylalanine closes a CDR3 of 14 amino acids. Only the CDR3 portion is preserved as DNA: 42 bases, with reading frame beginning at the first base.

The source is an adult in good health. In this chain, TRBV7-3 is recombined with TRBJ2-5; a confident D gene designation cannot be given. This specimen was peripheral blood, taken on day 0 of AZD1222 vaccination. The sequenced DNA is TGTGCCAGCAGCTTACGGGTAGTAAGAGAGACCCAGTACTTC. The translation is CASSLRVVRETQYF. The reference TRBV7-3 and TRBJ2-5 proteins fill in what lies around the CDR3, so the full variable domain reads GAGVSQTPSNKVTEKGKYVELRCDPISGHTALYWYRQSLGQGPEFLIYFQGTGAADDSGLPNDRFFAVRPEGSVSTLKIQRTERGDSAVYLCASSLRVVRETQYFGPGTRLLVL.